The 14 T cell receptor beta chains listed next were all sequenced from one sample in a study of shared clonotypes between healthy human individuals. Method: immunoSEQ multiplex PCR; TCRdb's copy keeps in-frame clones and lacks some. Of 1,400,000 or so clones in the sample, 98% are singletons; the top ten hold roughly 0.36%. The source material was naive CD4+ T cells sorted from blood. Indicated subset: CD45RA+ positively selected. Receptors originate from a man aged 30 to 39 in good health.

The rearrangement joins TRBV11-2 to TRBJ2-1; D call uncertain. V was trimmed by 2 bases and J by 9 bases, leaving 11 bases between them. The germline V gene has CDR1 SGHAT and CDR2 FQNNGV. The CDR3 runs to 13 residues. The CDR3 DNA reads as TGTGCCAGCAGCTTAATCTCTCCCGCTGAGCAGTTCTTC. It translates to CASSLISPAEQFF.

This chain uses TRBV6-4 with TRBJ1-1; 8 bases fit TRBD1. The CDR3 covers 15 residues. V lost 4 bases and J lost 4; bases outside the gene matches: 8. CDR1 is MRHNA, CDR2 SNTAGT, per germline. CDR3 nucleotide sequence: TGTGCCAGCAGTGTCGACAGGGGTCCCAGCACTGAAGCTTTCTTT. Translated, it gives CASSVDRGPSTEAFF.

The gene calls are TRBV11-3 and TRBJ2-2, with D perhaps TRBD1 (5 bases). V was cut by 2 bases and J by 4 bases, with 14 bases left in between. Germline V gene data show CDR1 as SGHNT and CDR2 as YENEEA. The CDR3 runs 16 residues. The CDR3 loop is CASSLRQGFGTGELFF. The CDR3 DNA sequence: TGTGCCAGCAGCTTACGGCAGGGCTTCGGCACCGGGGAGCTGTTTTTT.

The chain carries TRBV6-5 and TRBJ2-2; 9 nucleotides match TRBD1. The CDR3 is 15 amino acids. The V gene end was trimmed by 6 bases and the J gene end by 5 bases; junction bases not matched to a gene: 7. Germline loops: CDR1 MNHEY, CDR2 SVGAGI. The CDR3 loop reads CASSLTGGNTGELFF. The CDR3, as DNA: TGTGCCAGCAGCCTAACAGGGGGCAATACCGGGGAGCTGTTTTTT.

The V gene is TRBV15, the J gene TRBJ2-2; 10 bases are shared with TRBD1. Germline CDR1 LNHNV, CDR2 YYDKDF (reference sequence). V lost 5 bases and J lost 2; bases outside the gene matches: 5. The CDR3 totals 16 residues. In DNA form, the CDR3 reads TGTGCCACCAGCGCTCGGGACAGGGGTAACACCGGGGAGCTGTTTTTT. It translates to CATSARDRGNTGELFF.

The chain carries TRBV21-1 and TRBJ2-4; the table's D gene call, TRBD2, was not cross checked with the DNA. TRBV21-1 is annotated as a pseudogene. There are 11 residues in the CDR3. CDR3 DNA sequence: TGTGCCAGCGTGAAGGGAGACATTCAGTACTTC. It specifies CASVKGDIQYF.

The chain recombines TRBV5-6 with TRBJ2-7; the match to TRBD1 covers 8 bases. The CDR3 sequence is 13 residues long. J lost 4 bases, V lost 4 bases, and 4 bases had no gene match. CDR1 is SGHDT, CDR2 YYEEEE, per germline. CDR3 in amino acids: CASSGGQVYEQYF. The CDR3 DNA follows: TGTGCCAGCAGCGGGGGACAGGTGTACGAGCAGTACTTC.

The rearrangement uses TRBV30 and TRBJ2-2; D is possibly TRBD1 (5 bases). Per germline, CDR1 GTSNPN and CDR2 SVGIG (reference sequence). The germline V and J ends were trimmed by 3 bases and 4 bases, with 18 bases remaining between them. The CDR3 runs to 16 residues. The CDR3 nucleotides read TGTGCCTGGAGGGGGCCCGGGCCCCTTCGCACCGGGGAGCTGTTTTTT. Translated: CAWRGPGPLRTGELFF.

For the CDR3, the DNA is TGTGCCAGCAGTCAGGGAGGACGGACAGACGAGACCCAGTACTTC. Translation gives CASSQGGRTDETQYF. The chain joins TRBV5-4 to TRBJ2-5; tentatively, D is TRBD1 or TRBD2 (6 bases each). Per germline, CDR1 SGHNT and CDR2 YYREEE (reference sequence). The CDR3 sequence is 15 residues long. V gave up 5 bases and J gave up 5 bases, with 19 bases separating them.

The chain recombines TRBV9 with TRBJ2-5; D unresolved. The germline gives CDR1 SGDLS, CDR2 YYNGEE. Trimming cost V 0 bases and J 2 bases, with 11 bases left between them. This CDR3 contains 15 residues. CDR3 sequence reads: CASSVDPRSQETQYF. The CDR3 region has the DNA TGTGCCAGCAGCGTAGACCCCAGGAGTCAAGAGACCCAGTACTTC.

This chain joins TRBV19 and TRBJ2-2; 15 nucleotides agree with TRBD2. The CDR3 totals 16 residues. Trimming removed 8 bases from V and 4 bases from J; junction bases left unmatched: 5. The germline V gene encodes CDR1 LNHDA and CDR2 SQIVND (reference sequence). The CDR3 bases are TGTGCCAGTCAGGGACTAGCGGGAGGTTTCACCGGGGAGCTGTTTTTT. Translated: CASQGLAGGFTGELFF.

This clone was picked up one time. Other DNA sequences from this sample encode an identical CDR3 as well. The CDR3 reads CSVVSGDTEAFF. The CDR3 bases are TGCAGCGTTGTTTCGGGAGACACTGAAGCTTTCTTT. The chain is built from TRBV29-1 and TRBJ1-1, with unresolved D. Germline CDR1 is SQVTM and CDR2 is ANQGSEA. The CDR3 is 12 amino acids. V lost 4 bases to trimming and J lost 3 bases, with 9 bases between them.

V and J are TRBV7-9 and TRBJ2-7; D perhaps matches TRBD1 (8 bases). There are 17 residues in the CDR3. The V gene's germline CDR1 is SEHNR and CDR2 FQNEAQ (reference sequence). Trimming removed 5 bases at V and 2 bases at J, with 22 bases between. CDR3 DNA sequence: TGTGCCAGCAGCCCCGGACAGGGCGGGGGCCTAACCTACGAGCAGTACTTC. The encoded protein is CASSPGQGGGLTYEQYF.

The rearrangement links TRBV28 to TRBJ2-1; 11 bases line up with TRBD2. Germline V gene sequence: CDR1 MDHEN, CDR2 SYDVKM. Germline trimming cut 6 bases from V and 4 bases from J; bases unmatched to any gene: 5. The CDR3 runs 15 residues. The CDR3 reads CASSQVAGGYNEQFF. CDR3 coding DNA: TGTGCCAGCAGCCAAGTAGCGGGAGGGTACAATGAGCAGTTCTTC.